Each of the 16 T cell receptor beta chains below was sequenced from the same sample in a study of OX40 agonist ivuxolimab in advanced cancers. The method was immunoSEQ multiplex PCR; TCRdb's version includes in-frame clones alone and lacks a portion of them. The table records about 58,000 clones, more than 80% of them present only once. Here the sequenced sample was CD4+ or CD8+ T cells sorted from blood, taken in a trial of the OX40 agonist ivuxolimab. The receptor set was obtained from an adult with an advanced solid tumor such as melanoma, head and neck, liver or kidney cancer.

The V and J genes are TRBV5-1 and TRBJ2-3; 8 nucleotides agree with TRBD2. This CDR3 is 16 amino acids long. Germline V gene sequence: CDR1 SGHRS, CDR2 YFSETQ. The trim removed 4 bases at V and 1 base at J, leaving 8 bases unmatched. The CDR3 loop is CASSPDAAGGTDTQYF. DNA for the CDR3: TGCGCCAGCAGCCCCGATGCAGCGGGGGGCACAGATACGCAGTATTTT.

DNA for the CDR3: TGCGCCAGCAGCTGGGGCGGGGACGAGACCCAGTACTTC. Translation gives CASSWGGDETQYF. This rearrangement joins TRBV5-1 to TRBJ2-5; weak D call: TRBD2 (6 bases). Per the germline V gene, CDR1 is SGHRS and CDR2 is YFSETQ. The V and J ends lost 3 bases and 5 bases respectively, with 11 bases between them. The CDR3 consists of 13 residues.

CDR3 loop: CASSPGGQGTDTQYF. For the CDR3, the DNA is TGTGCCAGCAGTCCCGGGGGACAGGGCACAGATACGCAGTATTTT. This chain links TRBV28 with TRBJ2-3; 8 bases align to TRBD1. V trimming: 5 bases; J trimming: 1 base; junction bases outside the gene matches: 5. Germline values: CDR1 MDHEN, CDR2 SYDVKM. This CDR3 comprises 15 residues.

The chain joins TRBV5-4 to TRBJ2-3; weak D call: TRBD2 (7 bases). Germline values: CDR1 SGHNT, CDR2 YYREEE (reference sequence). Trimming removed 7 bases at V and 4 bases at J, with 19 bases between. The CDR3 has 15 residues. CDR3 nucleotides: TGTGCCAGCGCTGGACGTGGGGGGGCCTCAGATACGCAGTATTTT. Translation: CASAGRGGASDTQYF.

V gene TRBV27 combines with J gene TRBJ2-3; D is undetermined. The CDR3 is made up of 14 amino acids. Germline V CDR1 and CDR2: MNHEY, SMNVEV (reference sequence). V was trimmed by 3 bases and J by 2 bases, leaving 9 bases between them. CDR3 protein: CASSLGRVTDTQYF. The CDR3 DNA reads TGTGCCAGCAGTTTGGGTAGGGTCACAGATACGCAGTATTTT.

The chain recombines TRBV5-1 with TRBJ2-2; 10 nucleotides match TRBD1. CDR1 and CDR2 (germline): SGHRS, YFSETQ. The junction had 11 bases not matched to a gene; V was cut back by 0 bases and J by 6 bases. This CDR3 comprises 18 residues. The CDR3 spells CASSLADRGRRSAGELFF. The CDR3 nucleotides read TGCGCCAGCAGCTTGGCCGACAGGGGGCGCCGTTCGGCCGGGGAGCTGTTTTTT.

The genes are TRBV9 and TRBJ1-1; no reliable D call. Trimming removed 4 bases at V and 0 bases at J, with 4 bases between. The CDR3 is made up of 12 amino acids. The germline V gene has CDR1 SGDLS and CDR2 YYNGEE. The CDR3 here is CASSRLNTEAFF. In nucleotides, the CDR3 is TGTGCCAGCAGCCGGCTGAACACTGAAGCTTTCTTT.

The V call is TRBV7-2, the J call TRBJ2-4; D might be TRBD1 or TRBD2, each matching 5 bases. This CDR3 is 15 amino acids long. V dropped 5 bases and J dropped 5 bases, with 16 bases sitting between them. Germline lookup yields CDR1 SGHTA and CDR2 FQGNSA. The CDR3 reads CASSPAWGIENIQYF. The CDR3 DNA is TGTGCCAGCAGCCCCGCGTGGGGGATCGAAAACATTCAGTACTTC.

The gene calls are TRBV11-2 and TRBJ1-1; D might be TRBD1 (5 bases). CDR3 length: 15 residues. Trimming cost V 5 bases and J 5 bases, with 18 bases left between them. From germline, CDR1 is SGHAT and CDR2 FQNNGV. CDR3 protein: CASSLLGQGRTEAFF. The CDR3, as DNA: TGTGCCAGCAGCCTCTTGGGTCAGGGACGAACTGAAGCTTTCTTT.

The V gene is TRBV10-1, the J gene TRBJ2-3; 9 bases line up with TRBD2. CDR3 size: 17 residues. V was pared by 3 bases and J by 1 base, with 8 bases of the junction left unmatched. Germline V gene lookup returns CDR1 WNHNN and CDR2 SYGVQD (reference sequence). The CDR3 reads CASSDAKRGARTDTQYF. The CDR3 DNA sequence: TGCGCCAGCAGTGACGCCAAGCGGGGGGCGCGCACAGATACGCAGTATTTT.

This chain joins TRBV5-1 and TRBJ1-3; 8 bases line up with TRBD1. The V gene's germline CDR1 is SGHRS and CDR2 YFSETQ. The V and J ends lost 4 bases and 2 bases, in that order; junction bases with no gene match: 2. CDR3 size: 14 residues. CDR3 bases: TGCGCCAGCAGCAGACAGGGGACTGGAAACACCATATATTTT. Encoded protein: CASSRQGTGNTIYF.

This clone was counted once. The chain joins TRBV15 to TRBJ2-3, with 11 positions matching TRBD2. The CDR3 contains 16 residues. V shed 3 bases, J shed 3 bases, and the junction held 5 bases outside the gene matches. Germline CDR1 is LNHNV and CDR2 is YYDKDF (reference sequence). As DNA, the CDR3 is TGTGCCACCAGCAGTAGCGGGGGGGTAGGGACAGATACGCAGTATTTT. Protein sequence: CATSSSGGVGTDTQYF.

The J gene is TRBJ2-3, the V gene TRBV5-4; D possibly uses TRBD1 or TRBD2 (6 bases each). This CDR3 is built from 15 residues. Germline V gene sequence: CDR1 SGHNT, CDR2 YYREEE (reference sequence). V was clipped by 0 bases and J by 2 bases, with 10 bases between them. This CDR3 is CASSLGRGPTDTQYF. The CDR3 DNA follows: TGTGCCAGCAGCTTGGGCCGGGGGCCCACAGATACGCAGTATTTT.

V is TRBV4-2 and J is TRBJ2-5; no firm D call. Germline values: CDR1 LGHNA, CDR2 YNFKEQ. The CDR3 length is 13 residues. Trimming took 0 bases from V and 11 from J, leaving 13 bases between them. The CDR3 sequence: CASSQDRTRQQYF. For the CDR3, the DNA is TGTGCCAGCAGCCAAGATCGGACCCGGCAGCAGTACTTC.

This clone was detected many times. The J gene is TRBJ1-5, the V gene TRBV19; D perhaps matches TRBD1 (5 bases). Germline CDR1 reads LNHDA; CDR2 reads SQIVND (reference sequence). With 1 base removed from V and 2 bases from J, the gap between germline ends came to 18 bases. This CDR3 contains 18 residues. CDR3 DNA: TGTGCCAGTAGTATAGTGGGTAGGTGGAGGGGCGGCAATCAGCCCCAGCATTTT. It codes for CASSIVGRWRGGNQPQHF. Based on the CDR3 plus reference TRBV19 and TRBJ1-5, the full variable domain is DGGITQSPKYLFRKEGQNVTLSCEQNLNHDAMYWYRQDPGQGLRLIYYSQIVNDFQKGDIAEGYSVSREKKESFPLTVTSAQKNPTAFYLCASSIVGRWRGGNQPQHFGDGTRLSIL.

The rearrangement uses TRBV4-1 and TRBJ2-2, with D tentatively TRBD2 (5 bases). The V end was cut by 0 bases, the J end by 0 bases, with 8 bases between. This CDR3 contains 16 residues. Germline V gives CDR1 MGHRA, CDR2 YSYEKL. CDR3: CASSQEPAANTGELFF. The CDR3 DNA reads TGCGCCAGCAGCCAAGAGCCAGCGGCGAACACCGGGGAGCTGTTTTTT.